This TCR beta chain appears in the sequencing data of a study of blood T cell repertoires in COVID-19. Study information: Sources were T cells, B-cell-depleted T cells, or PBMCs; the material itself was cDNA or gDNA.

CDR3 size: 14 residues. V was clipped by 8 bases and J by 1 base, with 9 bases between them. In germline, CDR1 is LNHNV, CDR2 YYDKDF (reference sequence). Original analysis: Amplifying reference gene primers gave estimates of nucleated cell counts. The method was immunoSEQ multiplex PCR; TCRdb's version includes in-frame clones alone and lacks a portion of them. V and J calls and clone size are as listed in that table; D and trimming were resolved from the DNA. This sample has under 35,000 clones, with around nine tenths found just once. The receptor was isolated from an older man with active COVID-19. The chain recombines TRBV15 with TRBJ2-6; possibly TRBD2 for D (5 bases). Source material: peripheral blood. CDR3 protein: CATSTRSGANVLTF. For the CDR3, the DNA is TGTGCCACCTCTACTAGATCTGGGGCCAACGTCCTGACTTTC.